Listed below are T cell receptor beta chains from one sample, sequenced in a study of cytotoxic CD8 clonotypes in ibrutinib-treated CLL. Libraries were prepared by immunoSEQ multiplex PCR; TCRdb keeps only in-frame clonotypes and omits some of them. The table has 9,400 or so clones, roughly 55% seen once; the top ten hold 15% to 20%. Material: PBMCs, obtained before ibrutinib treatment. Receptors originate from a human donor with chronic lymphocytic leukemia. The CDR3 runs from the conserved cysteine through the conserved F or W. A D gene is named only where the DNA matches it firmly. Clone size is given for some rows only: seen once, a few or many times, or a class if the clone is expanded.

d_gene: TRBD1; abundance: .; v_gene: TRBV4-1; j_gene: TRBJ2-7; CDR3nt: TGCGCCAGCAGCCAAGGGACAGGGCGAATCGAGCAGTACTTC; CDR3aa: CASSQGTGRIEQYF
d_gene: TRBD1; abundance: .; v_gene: TRBV27; j_gene: TRBJ1-6; CDR3nt: TGTGCCAGCAGTTTATTCTCCTCCCCCGGGACAGGTGGTTCACCCCTCCACTTT; CDR3aa: CASSLFSSPGTGGSPLHF
d_gene: TRBD1; abundance: .; v_gene: TRBV19; j_gene: TRBJ2-2; CDR3nt: TGTGCCAGTAGTATTACAGGGGTAAACACCGGGGAGCTGTTTTTT; CDR3aa: CASSITGVNTGELFF
d_gene: .; abundance: .; v_gene: TRBV4-1; j_gene: TRBJ1-4; CDR3nt: TGCGCCAGCAGCCAAGATCGGCTCTACGACAGTTCTAATGAAAAACTGTTTTTT; CDR3aa: CASSQDRLYDSSNEKLFF
d_gene: .; abundance: .; v_gene: TRBV14; j_gene: TRBJ1-2; CDR3nt: TGTGCCAGCAGCCCGGACATGAACTATGGCTACACCTTC; CDR3aa: CASSPDMNYGYTF
d_gene: .; abundance: .; v_gene: TRBV7-9; j_gene: TRBJ2-3; CDR3nt: TGTGCCAGCAGCTTAACAGATACGCAGTATTTT; CDR3aa: CASSLTDTQYF
d_gene: .; abundance: medium-sized; v_gene: TRBV7-2; j_gene: TRBJ2-4; CDR3nt: TGTGCCAGCAGCTTAGAATTTTGGGGTTTTCTAGCCAAAAACATTCAGTACTTC; CDR3aa: CASSLEFWGFLAKNIQYF
d_gene: .; abundance: .; v_gene: TRBV11-2; j_gene: TRBJ1-1; CDR3nt: TGTGCCAGCAGCTTCGGCGAGGCGAACACTGAAGCTTTCTTT; CDR3aa: CASSFGEANTEAFF
d_gene: .; abundance: .; v_gene: TRBV15; j_gene: TRBJ1-2; CDR3nt: TGTGCCACCAGCACCGGAGGCACAGGCTCAATCTATGGCTACACCTTC; CDR3aa: CATSTGGTGSIYGYTF
d_gene: .; abundance: .; v_gene: TRBV2; j_gene: TRBJ1-1; CDR3nt: TGTGCCAGCCCGGGGTTTGGCGGAGGGACTGAAGCTTTCTTT; CDR3aa: CASPGFGGGTEAFF
d_gene: .; abundance: few; v_gene: TRBV6-6; j_gene: TRBJ2-7; CDR3nt: TGTGCCAGCAGCCGCCCAGGCGGGGACGAGCAGTACTTC; CDR3aa: CASSRPGGDEQYF
d_gene: .; abundance: medium-sized; v_gene: TRBV7-9; j_gene: TRBJ1-2; CDR3nt: TGTGCCAGCAGCTTGGGGGCTCTGGATGGCTACACCTTC; CDR3aa: CASSLGALDGYTF
d_gene: .; abundance: .; v_gene: TRBV6-6; j_gene: TRBJ1-2; CDR3nt: TGTGCCAGTTCCGGGACTTATGGCTACACCTTC; CDR3aa: CASSGTYGYTF
d_gene: TRBD2; abundance: .; v_gene: TRBV5-1; j_gene: TRBJ2-3; CDR3nt: TGCGCCAGCAGCGCTTCGGGACTAGCGGGAGATCCGGATACGCAGTATTTT; CDR3aa: CASSASGLAGDPDTQYF
d_gene: .; abundance: .; v_gene: TRBV7-2; j_gene: TRBJ1-6; CDR3nt: TGTGCCAGCAGCAGGAGTCTTAATTCACCCCTCCACTTT; CDR3aa: CASSRSLNSPLHF
d_gene: .; abundance: .; v_gene: TRBV6-1; j_gene: TRBJ2-3; CDR3nt: TGTGCCACCCGGGAAGCTGGGGCAGATACGCAGTATTTT; CDR3aa: CATREAGADTQYF
d_gene: TRBD1; abundance: .; v_gene: TRBV7-6; j_gene: TRBJ1-2; CDR3nt: TGTGCCAGCAGCTTTTCGGACAGGGGGAGTGGCTACACCTTC; CDR3aa: CASSFSDRGSGYTF
d_gene: .; abundance: .; v_gene: TRBV27; j_gene: TRBJ1-5; CDR3nt: TGTGCCAGCAGTCCCACAGGGTTTCAGCCCCAGCATTTT; CDR3aa: CASSPTGFQPQHF
d_gene: .; abundance: once; v_gene: TRBV18; j_gene: TRBJ2-7; CDR3nt: TGTGCCAGCTCACCACCGGGGCAGGGGACCTACGAGCAGTACTTC; CDR3aa: CASSPPGQGTYEQYF